This section outlines one TCR beta chain sequence together with its context. This CDR3 region has 14 residues. Germline values: CDR1 MGHRA, CDR2 YSYEKL. Trimming pared 1 base from V and 6 bases from J, leaving 12 bases between. The sample originates from a study of shared clonotypes between healthy human individuals. Some clones are missing from TCRdb's copy, which holds only in-frame ones; the method was immunoSEQ multiplex PCR. Of some 550,000 clones detected, around 97% appear once; the ten largest clones hold 0.045% to 0.06%. This sequence was found in a woman in her 30s in good health. Sequenced sample: naive CD4+ T cells sorted from blood. The sample's subset: CD45RA+ positively selected. The rearrangement joins TRBV4-1 to TRBJ1-2; D is unresolved. CDR3 DNA: TGCGCCAGCAGCCAAGTAGTACAGCTGGATGGCTACACCTTC. Protein sequence: CASSQVVQLDGYTF.